The present entry profiles one T cell receptor beta chain with its context. Repertoires were generated with immunoSEQ multiplex PCR, while TCRdb's copy carries only in-frame clones and drops some. The sample lists about 43,000 clones, approximately 87% occurring once. The CDR3 consists of 16 residues. With 0 bases removed from V and 0 bases from J, the gap between germline ends came to 12 bases. CDR1 and CDR2 (germline): SGHDT, YYEEEE. The data originate from a study of blood T cell repertoires in COVID-19. The Seattle site enrolled patients during active infection and followed them longitudinally. The chain is built from TRBV5-6 and TRBJ1-1; D uncertain. The TCR was taken from a man aged 35-49 years with COVID-19, enrolled during active disease. Material: peripheral blood. This CDR3 is CASSLEAVFMNTEAFF. The CDR3 DNA is TGTGCCAGCAGCTTGGAGGCGGTGTTTATGAACACTGAAGCTTTCTTT.